A single sample is the source of the 31 T cell receptor beta chains below, sequenced in a study of CD8 T cells in ankylosing spondylitis. TCRdb fed the 5' RACE reads into MiXCR, producing one record per CDR3 protein. The sample yields roughly 69,000 distinct CDR3 sequences, about 5.2% seen once. The sample consisted of blood, either unsorted or a sorted T cell fraction (not recorded which). All receptors come from a male donor with ankylosing spondylitis or in good health (not recorded which).

This clonotype was detected ten times or more. J is TRBJ1-2 and V is TRBV5-1; the D gene is possibly TRBD1 (5 bases). The CDR3 has 14 amino acids. Germline CDR1 reads SGHRS; CDR2 reads YFSETQ. The V gene lost 1 base and the J gene lost 3 bases, with 10 bases spanning the gap. The CDR3 is CASSLIPTDYGYTF. CDR3 nucleotide sequence: TGCGCCAGCAGCTTGATTCCGACAGACTATGGCTACACCTTC. Filled out from reference TRBV5-1 and TRBJ1-2, the complete variable domain reads KAGVTQTPRYLIKTRGQQVTLSCSPISGHRSVSWYQQTPGQGLQFLFEYFSETQRNKGNFPGRFSGRQFSNSRSEMNVSTLELGDSALYLCASSLIPTDYGYTFGSGTRLTVV.

This clonotype was detected many times. The chain links TRBV9 to TRBJ2-3, with 9 bases aligning to TRBD2. CDR3 length equals 16 residues. Germline trimming cut 4 bases from V and 2 bases from J; bases unmatched to any gene: 8. Germline V gives CDR1 SGDLS, CDR2 YYNGEE. CDR3 residues: CASSSPRLADTDTQYF. DNA for the CDR3: TGTGCCAGCAGCTCTCCGAGACTAGCGGACACAGATACGCAGTATTTT.

This clonotype was detected ten times or more. The gene calls are TRBV18 and TRBJ1-2; maybe TRBD1 (5 bases). The CDR3 length is 13 residues. CDR1 is KGHSH, CDR2 LQKENI, per germline. V lost 3 bases and J lost 6, with 11 bases in between. This CDR3 is CASSPLSGDGYTF. DNA for the CDR3: TGTGCCAGCTCACCCCTCTCGGGGGATGGCTACACCTTC.

This clonotype was picked up many times. The chain carries TRBV29-1 and TRBJ2-1; D is possibly TRBD2 (5 bases). CDR3 length: 15 residues. V lost 5 bases and J lost 2, with 16 bases in between. Germline V lookup: CDR1 SQVTM, CDR2 ANQGSEA. CDR3 bases: TGCAGCGTTCCGGCACATAGCGCCGCCTACAATGAGCAGTTCTTC. Its protein product is CSVPAHSAAYNEQFF.

This clonotype came up many times. V usage is TRBV7-9 and J usage is TRBJ2-3; D remains unclear. V was pared by 5 bases and J by 5 bases, with 8 bases between. The germline CDR1 and CDR2 sequences are SEHNR and FQNEAQ (reference sequence). This CDR3 comprises 12 residues. The CDR3 DNA sequence: TGTGCCAGCAGCCCGTTGGGAGATACGCAGTATTTT. Translated: CASSPLGDTQYF.

This clonotype was counted many times. The V call is TRBV10-3, the J call TRBJ2-7; D is unclear. CDR1 ENHRY and CDR2 SYGVKD come from the germline V gene. The CDR3 has 15 amino acids. The ends were cut back, 8 bases at V and 0 bases at J, with 17 bases in the middle. The CDR3 bases are TGTGCCATCTCAACTCTATCTTTAAGCTCCTACGAGCAGTACTTC. This gives the protein CAISTLSLSSYEQYF.

This clonotype is classed as medium-sized. The chain carries TRBV20-1 and TRBJ1-4, with D possibly TRBD1 on 5 matching bases. Per germline, CDR1 DFQATT and CDR2 SNEGSKA (reference sequence). The CDR3 has 14 residues. Trimming removed 0 bases from V and 0 bases from J, with 5 bases in between. CDR3 in amino acids: CSARETATNEKLFF. The CDR3 nucleotides are TGCAGTGCTAGAGAGACAGCAACTAATGAAAAACTGTTTTTT.

This clonotype has a count of ten or more. CDR3: CSATMPGQGAYEQYF. The CDR3 coding sequence is TGCAGTGCTACGATGCCGGGACAGGGGGCTTACGAGCAGTACTTC. The chain combines TRBV20-1 with TRBJ2-7; 12 nucleotides line up with TRBD1. Germline lookup yields CDR1 DFQATT and CDR2 SNEGSKA (reference sequence). Germline trimming cut 4 bases from V and 4 bases from J; bases unmatched to any gene: 8. CDR3 length: 15 residues.

This clonotype was seen ten or more times. The J gene is TRBJ2-2, the V gene TRBV7-6; D is perhaps TRBD1 (6 bases). The CDR3 covers 15 residues. The germline V gene has CDR1 SGHVS and CDR2 FNYEAQ. V lost 3 bases and J 0 bases, leaving 8 bases between the germline ends. Written as DNA, the CDR3 is TGTGCCAGCAGCTTCCAGGGGCCGAACACCGGGGAGCTGTTTTTT. This sequence encodes CASSFQGPNTGELFF.

This clonotype occurred many times. The chain combines TRBV6-1 with TRBJ2-1; 12 bases match TRBD2. Germline lookup yields CDR1 MNHNS and CDR2 SASEGT. V lost 5 bases, J lost 4 bases, and 0 bases stayed unmatched. The CDR3 consists of 14 residues. This CDR3 reads CASSLAGGYNEQFF. The CDR3 region has the DNA TGTGCCAGCAGTCTAGCGGGGGGGTACAATGAGCAGTTCTTC.

This clonotype was counted at least ten times. V is TRBV20-1 and J is TRBJ2-3; tentative D call: TRBD1 (5 bases). The germline CDR1 and CDR2 sequences are DFQATT and SNEGSKA (reference sequence). This CDR3 comprises 16 residues. Trimming removed 0 bases at V and 2 bases at J, with 15 bases between. CDR3 loop: CSARDLRRAYTDTQYF. CDR3 nucleotide sequence: TGCAGTGCTAGAGATCTGCGCAGGGCTTACACAGATACGCAGTATTTT.

This clonotype came up many times. The V gene is TRBV12-5, the J gene TRBJ2-5; 7 bases fit TRBD1. This CDR3 comprises 16 residues. V lost 5 bases to trimming and J lost 1 base; unmatched junction nucleotides: 10. The V gene's germline CDR1 is LGHNT and CDR2 FRNRAP. The CDR3 sequence is CASGHGTVVRQETQYF. CDR3 nucleotides: TGTGCTAGTGGTCACGGGACAGTAGTTCGCCAAGAGACCCAGTACTTC.

This clonotype has at least ten counts. The chain recombines TRBV29-1 with TRBJ2-2, with 9 bases matching TRBD1. The CDR3 runs 16 residues. CDR1 and CDR2 (germline): SQVTM, ANQGSEA. With 4 bases clipped from V and 6 bases from J, the junction kept 12 bases outside the gene matches. The CDR3 coding sequence is TGCAGCGTTGTCCTTTCCGGGACAGGGCACGCCGGGGAGCTGTTTTTT. Translating gives CSVVLSGTGHAGELFF.

The sample holds many counts of this clonotype. The V gene is TRBV20-1, the J gene TRBJ1-6; D uncertain. The CDR3 length is 9 residues. Germline V gene sequence: CDR1 DFQATT, CDR2 SNEGSKA (reference sequence). Trimming took 5 bases from V and 9 from J, leaving 2 bases between them. CDR3 coding DNA: TGCAGTGCTCCTTCACCCCTCCACTTT. Protein: CSAPSPLHF.

In this sample, this clonotype turned up many times. The chain joins TRBV6-5 to TRBJ2-7; possibly TRBD2 for D (5 bases). The CDR3 loop spans 13 amino acids. Trimming left V 2 bases short and J 2 bases short, with 7 bases between. Germline V gene lookup returns CDR1 MNHEY and CDR2 SVGAGI. For the CDR3, the DNA is TGTGCCAGCAGTTACAGGGAGACCTACGAGCAGTACTTC. Protein sequence: CASSYRETYEQYF.

In regard to this clonotype: Sequence at one end of the junction differs from germline and may be a read error. This chain connects TRBV20-1 to TRBJ2-1; tentative D call: TRBD2 (6 bases). The CDR3 runs to 13 residues. Germline CDR1 reads DFQATT; CDR2 reads SNEGSKA (reference sequence). CDR3 region: CCARPLTSTEQFF. The CDR3 region has the DNA TGCTGTGCTAGACCTCTCACTAGCACTGAGCAGTTCTTC.

Many counts were recorded for this clonotype. V gene TRBV29-1 combines with J gene TRBJ2-1, with TRBD1 identical over 7 bases. V trimming: 4 bases; J trimming: 7 bases; junction bases outside the gene matches: 10. The CDR3 is made up of 14 amino acids. From germline, CDR1 is SQVTM and CDR2 ANQGSEA. Here the CDR3 reads CSVGPTGQSNEQFF. CDR3 nucleotides: TGCAGCGTTGGCCCCACGGGACAGTCAAATGAGCAGTTCTTC.

This clonotype occurred many times. The V and J genes are TRBV12-3 or TRBV12-4 and TRBJ2-2, with 9 bases that match TRBD2. This CDR3 contains 16 residues. Trimming at V came to 6 bases and at J to 6 bases, leaving 11 bases not matched to a gene. CDR3 sequence reads: CASSTLRASGAGELFF. The CDR3 DNA sequence: TGTGCCAGCAGCACTCTTCGGGCTAGCGGGGCCGGGGAGCTGTTTTTT.

Concerning this clonotype: This may stem from a read error, because a much larger clone lies one nucleotide away. The CDR3 ends on some other residue instead of the conserved phenylalanine or tryptophan, so this is likely a read error. This chain's CDR3 is CASSSAGGASYNEQFL. CDR3 DNA: TGCGCCAGCAGCTCGGCCGGGGGGGCTTCCTACAATGAGCAGTTCCTC. The V gene is TRBV5-1, the J gene TRBJ2-1, with 8 bases fitting TRBD2. The ends lost 3 bases at V and 1 base at J; junction bases unmatched: 6. Germline assignment: CDR1 SGHRS and CDR2 YFSETQ. The CDR3 is 16 residues long.

In its sample, this clonotype was seen many times. The chain links TRBV18 to TRBJ1-2, with D perhaps matching TRBD1 (5 bases). With 8 bases removed from V and 0 bases from J, the gap between germline ends came to 13 bases. Germline assignment: CDR1 KGHSH and CDR2 LQKENI. CDR3 size: 14 residues. The DNA for the CDR3 is TGTGCCAGCCAACAAGGGGAAGCTAACTATGGCTACACCTTC. It translates to CASQQGEANYGYTF.

This clonotype was seen at least ten times. V usage is TRBV6-1 and J usage is TRBJ2-7; the D gene is possibly TRBD2 (6 bases). This CDR3 spans 16 amino acids. In germline, CDR1 is MNHNS, CDR2 SASEGT. V was trimmed by 6 bases and J by 0 bases, leaving 18 bases between them. CDR3 loop: CASRPLAMVGSYEQYF. The CDR3 DNA reads as TGTGCCAGCAGGCCCCTAGCGATGGTGGGCTCCTACGAGCAGTACTTC.

This clonotype has ten or more counts. This rearrangement joins TRBV10-2 to TRBJ2-1, with D possibly called TRBD1 or TRBD2 (6 bases each). Germline V gene lookup returns CDR1 WSHSY and CDR2 SAAADI. The CDR3 has 12 amino acids. V shed 10 bases and J shed 8 bases, with 15 bases lying between them. CDR3: CATLQGGDEQFF. DNA for the CDR3: TGCGCCACTCTACAGGGCGGGGATGAGCAGTTCTTC.

The V call is TRBV27, the J call TRBJ1-1, with a possible D match to TRBD1 (6 bases). Trimming left V 8 bases short and J 1 base short, with 11 bases between. CDR1 and CDR2 from the germline V gene are MNHEY and SMNVEV (reference sequence). The CDR3 length is 13 residues. The CDR3 sequence is CASPGAGNTEAFF. The CDR3, as DNA: TGTGCCAGCCCAGGGGCGGGGAACACTGAAGCTTTCTTT.

This clonotype appeared many times. The J gene is TRBJ1-3, the V gene TRBV28; 10 nucleotides agree with TRBD1. The germline CDR1 and CDR2 sequences are MDHEN and SYDVKM. There are 18 residues in the CDR3. J lost 0 bases, V lost 3 bases, and 8 bases had no gene match. In nucleotides, the CDR3 is TGTGCCAGCAGTTTCCTTGGACAGGGGGTATACTCTGGAAACACCATATATTTT. Protein product: CASSFLGQGVYSGNTIYF.

This clonotype was seen a few times. This chain's CDR3 is CASSGGLPNTGELFF. The CDR3 DNA is TGTGCCAGCAGTGGGGGACTGCCGAACACCGGGGAGCTGTTTTTT. The chain is built from TRBV2 and TRBJ2-2, with D perhaps TRBD2 (6 bases). Germline CDR1 and CDR2: SNHLY and FYNNEI. The ends were cut back, 4 bases at V and 0 bases at J, with 9 bases in the middle. The CDR3 spans 15 residues.

This clonotype has a count of ten or more. The chain couples TRBV18 to TRBJ1-2; 8 bases match TRBD1. Losses at the gene ends were 3 bases for V and 4 bases for J; bases not matched to a gene: 4. This CDR3 comprises 14 residues. Germline V lookup: CDR1 KGHSH, CDR2 LQKENI. Here the CDR3 reads CASSPDRGGYGYTF. The CDR3 coding sequence is TGTGCCAGCTCACCCGACAGGGGCGGCTATGGCTACACCTTC.

This clonotype was found a few times. One base away lies a much larger clone, so this may be a sequencing read error. CDR3 protein: CACSLAKGDRGAYNEQFF. The DNA for the CDR3 is TGTGCCTGCAGTTTAGCGAAGGGAGACAGGGGCGCTTACAATGAGCAGTTCTTC. The chain is built from TRBV3-1 and TRBJ2-1, with TRBD1 identical over 8 bases. CDR1 is LGHDT, CDR2 YNNKEL, per germline (reference sequence). This CDR3 has 18 residues.

This clonotype was detected many times. The chain recombines TRBV2 with TRBJ2-3; D is perhaps TRBD2 (6 bases). The CDR3 is 14 residues long. V gave up 2 bases and J gave up 2 bases, with 8 bases separating them. The germline V gene has CDR1 SNHLY and CDR2 FYNNEI. CDR3 bases: TGTGCCAGCAGTGAACTAGCGCCCACAGATACGCAGTATTTT. It codes for CASSELAPTDTQYF.

This clonotype was detected many times. The gene calls are TRBV10-1 and TRBJ2-2, with D uncertain. The V and J ends lost 3 bases and 7 bases respectively, with 15 bases between them. Germline-derived CDR1 and CDR2 are WNHNN and SYGVQD (reference sequence). This CDR3 is built from 15 residues. CDR3 amino acids: CASSDPVGVNGELFF. The CDR3 DNA follows: TGCGCCAGCAGTGACCCCGTCGGAGTGAACGGGGAGCTGTTTTTT.

At least ten counts were recorded for this clonotype. CDR3 amino acids: CASSLLKNTEAFF. The CDR3 DNA follows: TGCGCCAGCAGCTTGTTAAAGAACACTGAAGCTTTCTTT. The gene calls are TRBV5-1 and TRBJ1-1; no clear D gene. Trimming removed 1 base from V and 1 base from J, with 5 bases in between. CDR3 length: 13 residues. The V gene's germline CDR1 is SGHRS and CDR2 YFSETQ.

V and J are TRBV20-1 and TRBJ2-7; D may match TRBD1 or TRBD2 (6 bases each). V shed 7 bases and J shed 0 bases, with 13 bases lying between them. Germline V gene data show CDR1 as DFQATT and CDR2 as SNEGSKA (reference sequence). The CDR3 totals 13 residues. Here the CDR3 reads CSGEGGSSYEQYF. The CDR3 nucleotides read TGCAGTGGCGAGGGGGGTAGCTCCTACGAGCAGTACTTC.